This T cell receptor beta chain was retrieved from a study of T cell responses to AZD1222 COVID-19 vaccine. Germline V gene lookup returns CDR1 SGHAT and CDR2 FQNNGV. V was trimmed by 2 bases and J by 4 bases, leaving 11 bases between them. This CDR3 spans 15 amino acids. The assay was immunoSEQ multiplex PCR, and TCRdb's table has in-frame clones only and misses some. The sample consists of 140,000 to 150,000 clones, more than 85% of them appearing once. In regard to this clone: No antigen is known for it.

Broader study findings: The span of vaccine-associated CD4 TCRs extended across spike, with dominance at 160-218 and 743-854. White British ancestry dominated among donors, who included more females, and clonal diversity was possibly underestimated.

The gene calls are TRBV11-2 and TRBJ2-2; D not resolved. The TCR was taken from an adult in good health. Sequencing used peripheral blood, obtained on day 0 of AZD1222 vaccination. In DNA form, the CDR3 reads TGTGCCAGCAGCTTAAGGAGTATGGGCACCGGGGAGCTGTTTTTT. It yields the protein CASSLRSMGTGELFF.